Below, one T cell receptor beta chain is given with its context. The data were obtained in a study of CD8 T cells in Susac syndrome. Controls were age- and sex-matched healthy donors. Negative magnetic isolation gave CD8+ and CD4+ cells; FACS enriched CD8+ TEMRA. The RNA, 0.5 to 1 ug, was put through reverse transcription using random hexamers. Amplification of TCR beta CDR3 used immunoSEQ multiplex PCR across 54 Vbeta and 13 Jbeta. One entry per CDR3 protein, called by TCRdb with MiXCR from the immunoSEQ multiplex PCR reads. Counted here are 160,000 or so distinct CDR3 sequences, about 90% occurring once; the ten biggest clones make up 0.065% to 0.1%. The CDR3 is made up of 11 amino acids. Germline V lookup: CDR1 SNHLY, CDR2 FYNNEI. V dropped 5 bases and J dropped 9 bases, with 10 bases sitting between them.

The source material was CD4+ T cells from PBMCs. This TCR came from a human donor in good health. The chain employs TRBV2 and TRBJ1-1, with D unclear. The CDR3 reads CASSMTLQAFF. CDR3 nucleotide sequence: TGTGCCAGCAGTATGACGTTGCAAGCTTTCTTT.